Listed below are T cell receptor beta chains from one sample, sequenced in a study of T cells in Graves' hyperthyroidism and ophthalmopathy. One entry per CDR3 protein results from TCRdb running MiXCR on the multiplex PCR reads. The sample yields around 560,000 distinct CDR3 sequences, over 15% seen once. Sample: blood. The receptors derive from a woman aged 18-35 years with Graves' hyperthyroidism. CDR3s leave out the opening cysteine and the closing phenylalanine or tryptophan.

j_call v_call cdr3_aa
TRBJ2-1 TRBV6-1 ASSVLTVSSYNEQF
TRBJ2-3 TRBV7-9 ASRLGQSDTQY
TRBJ1-5 TRBV30 AWSEGQSNQPQH
TRBJ1-4 TRBV5-1 ASSLAGTGTNEKLF
TRBJ1-5 TRBV6-2/TRBV6-3 ASSRGGAYSNQPQH
TRBJ2-5 TRBV18 ASSHQETQC
TRBJ2-7 TRBV2 ASSEDSNRGRQYEQY
TRBJ2-3 TRBV19 ASSIGGGTDTQY
TRBJ1-2 TRBV11-3 ASSLDGSGPANNYGYT
TRBJ2-3 TRBV11-3 ASSHPPLLAGVGDTQY
TRBJ1-5 TRBV12-3/TRBV12-4 ASSRTTHPNQPQH
TRBJ2-2 TRBV5-6 ASSLGTSTGELF
TRBJ2-7 TRBV20-1 SAPKTSGRDEQY
TRBJ1-5 TRBV2 ASRGTSNQPQH
TRBJ2-2 TRBV27 ASSFRGGPGELF
TRBJ2-1 TRBV6-9 ASSWTSGGRSSYNEQF
TRBJ2-5 TRBV7-8 ASQQRVAYRFQETQY
TRBJ2-2 TRBV10-1 ASSKTGDHLEELF
TRBJ2-3 TRBV27 ASSYLVTVSTDTQY
TRBJ2-1 TRBV20-1 SAPTGAGEQF
TRBJ1-4 TRBV29-1 SVGEGGGEKLF
TRBJ1-3 TRBV3-1 ASSQDAFSGNTIY
TRBJ2-7 TRBV12-3/TRBV12-4 ASSLAEGENYEQY
TRBJ2-3 TRBV10-1 ASSGLTGGTDTQY
TRBJ2-3 TRBV12-3/TRBV12-4 ASSSTSGRTDTQY
TRBJ2-1 TRBV27 ASSLRLAGYNEQF
TRBJ2-1 TRBV4-3 ASSNRIAGYNEQF
TRBJ2-7 TRBV20-1 SAGVHRVNYEQY
TRBJ2-1 TRBV2 ASSVRLPRSNNEQF
TRBJ2-1 TRBV4-2 ASSQDPVAGAFGEQF
TRBJ1-3 TRBV4-3 ASSPNFSGNTIY
TRBJ2-1 TRBV12-3/TRBV12-4 ASSSPLDYNEQF
TRBJ1-6 TRBV5-1 ASSQGQGTTPLH
TRBJ2-1 TRBV6-6 ASSYDGYNEQF
TRBJ2-7 TRBV3-1 ASSHAGKVLYEQY
TRBJ2-1 TRBV30 AWMRADSGF